What follows are 6 T cell receptor beta chains derived from one specimen sequenced in a study of blood T cell repertoires in COVID-19. The method was immunoSEQ multiplex PCR; TCRdb's version includes in-frame clones alone and lacks a portion of them. This sample carries some 200,000 clones, 81% of them seen once, and the ten largest clones take approximately 9%. Sequenced input: PBMCs or T cells enriched from blood (not recorded which). Source of these receptors: a woman between 50 and 59 years old with acute COVID-19.

V usage is TRBV4-2 and J usage is TRBJ2-2, with 8 bases identical to TRBD1. V was pared by 4 bases and J by 4 bases, with 5 bases of the junction left unmatched. The CDR3 has 15 amino acids. Germline V lookup: CDR1 LGHNA, CDR2 YNFKEQ. CDR3 loop: CASSRNRGSTGELFF. CDR3 DNA sequence: TGTGCCAGCAGCCGGAACAGGGGGTCCACCGGGGAGCTGTTTTTT.

The chain has TRBV11-3 and TRBJ2-3, with TRBD2 matching 11 bases. The CDR3 extends over 19 amino acids. Germline CDR1 is SGHNT and CDR2 is YENEEA. Losses at the gene ends were 1 base for V and 2 bases for J; bases not matched to a gene: 11. CDR3 residues: CASSLGLGLAGGNTDTQYF. The CDR3 DNA sequence: TGTGCCAGCAGCTTAGGGTTGGGCCTAGCGGGGGGAAACACAGATACGCAGTATTTT.

The chain links TRBV27 to TRBJ1-5, with a weak D call TRBD1 (5 bases). The length of the CDR3 is 18 residues. Per the germline V gene, CDR1 is MNHEY and CDR2 is SMNVEV (reference sequence). The germline V and J ends were trimmed by 4 bases and 0 bases, with 19 bases remaining between them. The CDR3: CASSSYDSWRGSNQPQHF. DNA for the CDR3: TGTGCCAGCAGTTCCTATGACAGCTGGAGGGGTAGCAATCAGCCCCAGCATTTT.

This chain uses TRBV5-4 with TRBJ1-3, with 7 bases fitting TRBD1. Germline assignment: CDR1 SGHNT and CDR2 YYREEE (reference sequence). This CDR3 has 17 residues. With 4 bases clipped from V and 0 bases from J, the junction kept 10 bases outside the gene matches. The CDR3 region is CASSGQDGINSGNTIYF. The DNA for the CDR3 is TGTGCCAGCAGCGGACAGGACGGAATCAACTCTGGAAACACCATATATTTT. The full variable domain, in which reference TRBV5-4 and TRBJ1-3 provide the parts outside the CDR3, is ETGVTQSPTHLIKTRGQQVTLRCSSQSGHNTVSWYQQALGQGPQFIFQYYREEENGRGNFPPRFSGLQFPNYSSELNVNALELDDSALYLCASSGQDGINSGNTIYFGEGSWLTVV.

The chain has TRBV5-6 and TRBJ1-2; the D is unclear. Germline V gene lookup returns CDR1 SGHDT and CDR2 YYEEEE. The CDR3 runs to 11 residues. The V end lost 2 bases, the J end lost 11 bases, and 10 bases lay between the germline ends. CDR3 protein: CASSLDLRYTF. CDR3 bases: TGTGCCAGCAGCTTAGATCTCAGGTACACCTTC. The full variable domain, rest sourced from reference TRBV5-6 and TRBJ1-2, is DAGVTQSPTHLIKTRGQQVTLRCSPKSGHDTVSWYQQALGQGPQFIFQYYEEEERQRGNFPDRFSGHQFPNYSSELNVNALLLGDSALYLCASSLDLRYTFGSGTRLTVV.

The J gene is TRBJ1-3, the V gene TRBV9; D gene unclear. Deletions cut 1 base from V and 2 bases from J, with 13 bases between. Per germline, CDR1 SGDLS and CDR2 YYNGEE. CDR3 length equals 16 residues. CDR3 amino acids: CASSVFYSAPGNTIYF. The DNA for the CDR3 is TGTGCCAGCAGCGTATTCTACTCAGCGCCTGGAAACACCATATATTTT.